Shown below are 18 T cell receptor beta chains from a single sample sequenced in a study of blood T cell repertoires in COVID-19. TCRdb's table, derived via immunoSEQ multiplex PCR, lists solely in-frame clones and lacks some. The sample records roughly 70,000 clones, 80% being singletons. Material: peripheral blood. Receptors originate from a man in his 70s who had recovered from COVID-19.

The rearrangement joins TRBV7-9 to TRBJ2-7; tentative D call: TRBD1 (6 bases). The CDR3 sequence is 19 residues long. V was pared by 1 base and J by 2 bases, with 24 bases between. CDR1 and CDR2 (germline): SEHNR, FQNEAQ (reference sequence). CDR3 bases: TGTGCCAGCAGCTTAGTTGGGGGCTTCGGTGGGAGTCACACCTACGAGCAGTACTTC. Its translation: CASSLVGGFGGSHTYEQYF.

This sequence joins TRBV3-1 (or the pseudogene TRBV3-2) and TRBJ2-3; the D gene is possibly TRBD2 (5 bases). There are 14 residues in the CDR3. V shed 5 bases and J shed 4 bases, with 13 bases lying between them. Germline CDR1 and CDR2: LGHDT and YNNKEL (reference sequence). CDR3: CASSTTSFPDTQYF. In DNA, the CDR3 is TGTGCCAGCAGCACAACTAGTTTTCCAGATACGCAGTATTTT.

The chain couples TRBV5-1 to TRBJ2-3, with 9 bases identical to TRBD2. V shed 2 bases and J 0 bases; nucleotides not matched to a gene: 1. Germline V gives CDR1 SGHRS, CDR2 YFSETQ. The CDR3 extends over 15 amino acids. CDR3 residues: CASSLLAGSTDTQYF. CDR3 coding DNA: TGCGCCAGCAGCTTACTAGCGGGTAGCACAGATACGCAGTATTTT.

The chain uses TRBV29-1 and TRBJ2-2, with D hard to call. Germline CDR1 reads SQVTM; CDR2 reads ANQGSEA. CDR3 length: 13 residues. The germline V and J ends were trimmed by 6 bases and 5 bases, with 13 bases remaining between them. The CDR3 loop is CSVLPQVTGELFF. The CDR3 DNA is TGCAGCGTCCTACCTCAGGTGACCGGGGAGCTGTTTTTT.

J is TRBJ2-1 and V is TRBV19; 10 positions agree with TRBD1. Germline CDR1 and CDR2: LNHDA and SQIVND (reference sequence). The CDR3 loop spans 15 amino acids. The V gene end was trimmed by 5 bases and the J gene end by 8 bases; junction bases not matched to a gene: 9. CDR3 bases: TGTGCCAGTAGTTCCCGGGACAGGGGTTTATATGAGCAGTTCTTC. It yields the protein CASSSRDRGLYEQFF.

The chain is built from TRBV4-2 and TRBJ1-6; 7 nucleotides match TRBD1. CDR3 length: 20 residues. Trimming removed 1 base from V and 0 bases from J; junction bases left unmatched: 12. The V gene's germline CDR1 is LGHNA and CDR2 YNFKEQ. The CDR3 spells CASSQVPGQMISSYNSPLHF. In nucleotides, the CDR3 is TGTGCCAGCAGCCAAGTACCGGGACAGATGATTAGCTCCTATAATTCACCCCTCCACTTT.

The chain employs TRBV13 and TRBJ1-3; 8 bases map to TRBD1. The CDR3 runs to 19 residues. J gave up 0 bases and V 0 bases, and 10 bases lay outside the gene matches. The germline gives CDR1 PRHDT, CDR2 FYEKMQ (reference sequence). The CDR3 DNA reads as TGTGCCAGCAGCTTAGGCCGCAGGGACAGGCGAGACTCTGGAAACACCATATATTTT. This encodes CASSLGRRDRRDSGNTIYF.

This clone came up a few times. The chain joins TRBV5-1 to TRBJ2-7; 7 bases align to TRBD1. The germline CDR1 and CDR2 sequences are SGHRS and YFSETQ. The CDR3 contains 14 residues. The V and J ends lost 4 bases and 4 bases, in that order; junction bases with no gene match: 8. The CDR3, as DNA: TGCGCCAGCAGCACGTCGGGACAGTGGTACGAGCAGTACTTC. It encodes CASSTSGQWYEQYF.

This chain's CDR3 is CASSEMSADQPQHF. CDR3 bases: TGTGCCAGCAGTGAAATGAGCGCCGATCAGCCCCAGCATTTT. The chain recombines TRBV6-1 with TRBJ1-5; D gene uncertain. The CDR3 is made up of 14 amino acids. V was shortened by 2 bases and J by 5 bases, with 10 bases between the two germline ends. Germline CDR1 and CDR2: MNHNS and SASEGT.

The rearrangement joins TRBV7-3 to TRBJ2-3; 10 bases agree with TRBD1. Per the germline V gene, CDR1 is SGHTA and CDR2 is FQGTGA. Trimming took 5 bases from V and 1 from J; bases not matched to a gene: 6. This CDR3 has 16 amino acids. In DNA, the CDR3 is TGTGCCAGCAGCACGACAGGGGGCCAGGGCACAGATACGCAGTATTTT. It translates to CASSTTGGQGTDTQYF.

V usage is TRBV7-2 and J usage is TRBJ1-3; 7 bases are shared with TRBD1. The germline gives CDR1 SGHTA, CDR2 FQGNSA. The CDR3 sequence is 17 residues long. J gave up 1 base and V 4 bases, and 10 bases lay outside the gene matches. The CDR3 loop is CASSSGLDRASGNTIYF. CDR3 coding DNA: TGTGCCAGCAGCTCAGGCCTCGACAGGGCGTCTGGAAACACCATATATTTT. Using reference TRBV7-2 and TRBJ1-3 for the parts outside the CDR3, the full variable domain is GAGVSQSPSNKVTEKGKDVELRCDPISGHTALYWYRQSLGQGLEFLIYFQGNSAPDKSGLPSDRFSAERTGGSVSTLTIQRTQQEDSAVYLCASSSGLDRASGNTIYFGEGSWLTVV.

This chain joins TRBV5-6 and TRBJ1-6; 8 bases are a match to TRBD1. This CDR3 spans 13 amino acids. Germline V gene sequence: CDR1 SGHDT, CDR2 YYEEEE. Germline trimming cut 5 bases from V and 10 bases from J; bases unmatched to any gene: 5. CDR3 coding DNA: TGTGCCAGCAGTTCAACAGGGGGGTCACCCCTCCACTTT. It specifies CASSSTGGSPLHF.

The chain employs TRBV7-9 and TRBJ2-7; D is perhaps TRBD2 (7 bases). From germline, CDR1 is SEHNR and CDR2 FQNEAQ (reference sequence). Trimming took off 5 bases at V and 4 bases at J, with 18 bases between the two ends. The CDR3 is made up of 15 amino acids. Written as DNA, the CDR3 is TGTGCCAGCAGCGTCCGAGGGGGGGAAGCGTACGAGCAGTACTTC. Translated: CASSVRGGEAYEQYF. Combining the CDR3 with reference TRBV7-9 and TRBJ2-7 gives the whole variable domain DTGVSQNPRHKITKRGQNVTFRCDPISEHNRLYWYRQTLGQGPEFLTYFQNEAQLEKSRLLSDRFSAERPKGSFSTLEIQRTEQGDSAMYLCASSVRGGEAYEQYFGPGTRLTVT.

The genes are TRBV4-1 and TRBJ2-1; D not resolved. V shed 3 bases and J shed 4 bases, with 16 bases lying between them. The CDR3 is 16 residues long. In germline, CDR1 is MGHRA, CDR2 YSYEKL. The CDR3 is CASSQPLDTGYNEQFF. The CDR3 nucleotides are TGCGCCAGCAGCCAGCCCCTAGATACTGGATACAATGAGCAGTTCTTC.

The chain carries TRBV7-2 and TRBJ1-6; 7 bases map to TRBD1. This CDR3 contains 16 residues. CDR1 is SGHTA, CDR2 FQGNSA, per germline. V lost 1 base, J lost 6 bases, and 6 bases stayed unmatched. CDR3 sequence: CASSLDVTGSNSPLHF. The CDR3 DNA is TGTGCCAGCAGCTTAGACGTGACAGGGTCTAATTCACCCCTCCACTTT.

The CDR3 nucleotides are TGTGCCAGCACGGACAGGGGCTCTGGAAACACCATATATTTT. This translates into CASTDRGSGNTIYF. The chain is built from TRBV11-3 and TRBJ1-3; 9 positions agree with TRBD1. J lost 0 bases, V lost 7 bases, and 1 base had no gene match. The CDR3 is 14 amino acids. Per the germline V gene, CDR1 is SGHNT and CDR2 is YENEEA.

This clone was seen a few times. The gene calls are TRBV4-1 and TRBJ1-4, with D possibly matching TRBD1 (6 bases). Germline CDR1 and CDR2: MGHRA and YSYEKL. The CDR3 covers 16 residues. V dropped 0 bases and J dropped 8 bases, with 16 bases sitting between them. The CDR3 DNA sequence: TGCGCCAGCAGCCAAGATGTGGGGGGGCGGATCGAAAAACTGTTTTTT. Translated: CASSQDVGGRIEKLFF.

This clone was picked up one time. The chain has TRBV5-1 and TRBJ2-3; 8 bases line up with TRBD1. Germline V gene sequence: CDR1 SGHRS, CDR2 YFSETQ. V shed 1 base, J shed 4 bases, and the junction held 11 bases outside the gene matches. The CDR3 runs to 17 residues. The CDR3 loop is CASSLPGGARFADTQYF. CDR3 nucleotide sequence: TGCGCCAGCAGCTTGCCAGGGGGCGCAAGGTTCGCAGATACGCAGTATTTT.